The clone carrying this TCR beta chain was recorded once. These data originate in a study of low-dose radiotherapy and immunotherapy resistance in tumors. In the study overall: The fractionation for Cohort 1 was 0.5 Gy per fraction every 2 weeks, totaling 6.5 Gy. Cohort 2, a group dosed every two weeks at 1 Gy per fraction, received 13 Gy in total over 26 weeks. Intravenously given cyclophosphamide 200 mg/m2 followed a two-week schedule that placed each dose one day before radiation and immunotherapy.

Germline V gene sequence: CDR1 SQVTM, CDR2 ANQGSEA. The CDR3 runs to 10 residues. Trimming stripped 7 bases from V and 5 bases from J, with 8 bases between. Low-dose radiotherapy, low-dose cyclophosphamide, aspirin, ipilimumab and nivolumab were all given to the donors. First-strand cDNA relied on TRAV- and TRBV-specific primers spanning alpha and beta chains. The authors ran around 20 PCR cycles to amplify TCRs with a constant-region primer and V-primer adapter. TCRdb reanalysed the reads using MiXCR and keeps one entry per CDR3 protein. The sample holds 9,700 or so distinct CDR3 sequences; approximately 77% are singletons and the top ten take less than 1.5%.

This chain uses TRBV29-1 with TRBJ1-1; D gene unclear. This TCR was sampled from a human donor with advanced metastatic prostate, ovarian, gallbladder or colorectal cancer (not recorded which). This table probably holds off-target reads from a library built for another chain. The CDR3 loop reads CSAGRTEAFF. As DNA, the CDR3 is TGCAGCGCCGGTAGGACTGAAGCTTTCTTT.